One T cell receptor beta chain is described in this entry. Samples held roughly 0.9-10 million cryopreserved PBMC before DNA extraction. The data derive from a study of long-term antiretroviral therapy in people with HIV. Germline CDR1 is MGHDK and CDR2 is SYGVNS. Trimming cost V 7 bases and J 8 bases, with 18 bases left between them. The CDR3 is 14 amino acids. Survey level was the resolution at which the v3.0 immunoSEQ assay ran. Method: immunoSEQ multiplex PCR; TCRdb's copy keeps in-frame clones and lacks some. This table holds about 20,000 clones, more than 80% found once. The rearrangement joins TRBV25-1 to TRBJ2-1, with a weak D call TRBD1 (6 bases). The input for sequencing was unsorted PBMCs, taken 0.2 years after starting antiretroviral therapy. This receptor was identified in a woman between 40 and 55 years old with HIV. This CDR3 reads CASTPNRAKDEQFF. In nucleotides, the CDR3 is TGTGCCAGCACCCCTAACAGGGCGAAGGATGAGCAGTTCTTC.